This T cell receptor (beta chain) appears in the sequencing data of a study of cytomegalovirus exposure and HLA in healthy donors. A remark on this clone: As yet, its antigen is unknown.

Study-level points and caveats: Sequence variants that were highly shared formed a cluster that was likely a sequencing artifact. For most TCR beta V segments, an earlier analysis put the productive rate at about 90% or about 30% of the time. In a later analysis, TCR beta V- and J-gene trimming was associated with a missense DCLRE1C variant.

V was pared by 5 bases and J by 7 bases, with 5 bases of the junction left unmatched. The CDR3 consists of 15 residues. Germline V lookup: CDR1 SNHLY, CDR2 FYNNEI. The PCR used 60 Vbeta and 13 Jbeta primers. Produced via immunoSEQ multiplex PCR; TCRdb's table is partial and in-frame only. In the table there are around 190,000 clones, roughly 80% of which are singletons. The receptor was derived from a woman between 50 and 59 years old in good health and CMV-seronegative. This chain links TRBV2 with TRBJ1-6, with 10 bases fitting TRBD1. Specimen: PBMCs. CDR3 protein: CASSSRDRGNSPLHF. CDR3 nucleotides: TGTGCCAGCAGTTCTAGGGACAGGGGAAATTCACCCCTCCACTTT. Supplemented by reference TRBV2 and TRBJ1-6, the full variable domain reads EPEVTQTPSHQVTQMGQEVILRCVPISNHLYFYWYRQILGQKVEFLVSFYNNEISEKSEIFDDQFSVERPDGSNFTLKIRSTKLEDSAMYFCASSSRDRGNSPLHFGNGTRLTVT.